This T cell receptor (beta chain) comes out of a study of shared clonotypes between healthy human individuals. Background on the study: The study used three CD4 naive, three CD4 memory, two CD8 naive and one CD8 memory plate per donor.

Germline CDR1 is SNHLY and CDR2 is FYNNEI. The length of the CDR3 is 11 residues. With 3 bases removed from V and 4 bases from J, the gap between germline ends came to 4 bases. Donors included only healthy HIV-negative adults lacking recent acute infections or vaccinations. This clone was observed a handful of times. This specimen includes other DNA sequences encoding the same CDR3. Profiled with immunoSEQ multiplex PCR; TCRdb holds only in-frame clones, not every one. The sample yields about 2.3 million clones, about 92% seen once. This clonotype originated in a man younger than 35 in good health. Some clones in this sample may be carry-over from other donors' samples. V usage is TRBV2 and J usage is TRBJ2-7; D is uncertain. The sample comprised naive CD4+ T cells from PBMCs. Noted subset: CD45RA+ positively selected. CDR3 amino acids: CASSEVYEQYF. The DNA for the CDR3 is TGTGCCAGCAGTGAGGTATACGAGCAGTACTTC.